This T cell receptor beta chain is from a study of CD8 T cells in Susac syndrome. Study-wide context: Roughly 6 sequenced Susac syndrome patients had clinically active disease, while fewer than ten were in remission.

Germline CDR1 reads KGHSH; CDR2 reads LQKENI. The CDR3 is made up of 16 amino acids. The germline V and J ends were trimmed by 3 bases and 4 bases, with 18 bases remaining between them. An amount of RNA that ranged from roughly 0.5 to 1 ug was reverse transcribed with random hexamers. TCR beta CDR3 was amplified by immunoSEQ covering 54 Vbeta and 13 Jbeta. Each CDR3 protein gets one entry after TCRdb re-called the immunoSEQ multiplex PCR reads with MiXCR. The sample has under 200,000 distinct CDR3 sequences; 90% to 95% are singletons. V gene TRBV18 combines with J gene TRBJ1-1; TRBD1 is a possible D gene (5 bases). The TCR was taken from a human donor with Susac syndrome. What was sequenced was CD4+ T cells from PBMCs. CDR3 bases: TGTGCCAGCTCACCGGCAGGGTTTACTGAAAGCACTGAAGCTTTCTTT. Protein product: CASSPAGFTESTEAFF. The variable domain in full, with the rest retrieved from reference TRBV18 and TRBJ1-1, is NAGVMQNPRHLVRRRGQEARLRCSPMKGHSHVYWYRQLPEEGLKFMVYLQKENIIDESGMPKERFSAEFPKEGPSILRIQQVVRGDSAAYFCASSPAGFTESTEAFFGQGTRLTVV.